Below, 21 T cell receptor beta chains from the same sample are listed, as sequenced in a study of blood T cells in healthy people across ages. PCR was performed a second time for roughly 7 to 11 cycles using a sample-barcoded 5' primer and a J-beta primer mix. MiXCR was run by TCRdb on the 5' RACE reads, yielding one entry per CDR3 protein. The sample has approximately 1,000,000 distinct CDR3 sequences; 35% to 45% are singletons. The sample taken for sequencing was blood. Source of these receptors: a man between 18 and 35 years old in good health.

V is TRBV20-1 and J is TRBJ1-3, with 9 bases identical to TRBD1. Germline CDR1 reads DFQATT; CDR2 reads SNEGSKA (reference sequence). The J segment lost 4 bases and the V segment lost 2 bases, leaving 3 bases of the junction unmatched. This CDR3 comprises 14 residues. The CDR3 is CSARRTGEGNTIYF. CDR3 bases: TGCAGTGCTAGAAGGACAGGGGAAGGAAACACCATATATTTT.

This clonotype occurred many times. V is TRBV4-2 and J is TRBJ2-1, with 11 nucleotides matching TRBD2. V shed 1 base, J shed 6 bases, and the junction held 5 bases outside the gene matches. Germline V gene data show CDR1 as LGHNA and CDR2 as YNFKEQ. The length of the CDR3 is 16 residues. The CDR3 bases are TGTGCCAGCAGCCAAGTGGGTAGCGGGGGGGCCAATGAGCAGTTCTTC. The encoded protein is CASSQVGSGGANEQFF.

The sample holds a few counts of this clonotype. The rearrangement links TRBV12-3 or TRBV12-4 to TRBJ1-5; weak D call: TRBD1 (6 bases). This CDR3 has 14 residues. V was pared by 6 bases and J by 3 bases, with 12 bases between. The DNA for the CDR3 is TGTGCCAGCAGGCCAAACAGGGCCAATCAGCCCCAGCATTTT. Encoded protein: CASRPNRANQPQHF.

V usage is TRBV7-4 and J usage is TRBJ2-2; the match to TRBD1 covers 9 bases. The CDR3 runs to 16 residues. The V gene's germline CDR1 is SGHVT and CDR2 SQSDAQ. The junction had 5 bases not matched to a gene; V was cut back by 5 bases and J by 1 base. In nucleotides, the CDR3 is TGTGCCAGCAGCCACCAGGGACAGGGGAACACCGGGGAGCTGTTTTTT. Translation: CASSHQGQGNTGELFF.

This clonotype was recorded a few times. The gene calls are TRBV6-5 and TRBJ1-2; D call uncertain. V lost 1 base to trimming and J lost 1 base, with 16 bases between them. This CDR3 is built from 17 residues. Germline CDR1 and CDR2: MNHEY and SVGAGI. CDR3 sequence (DNA): TGTGCCAGCAGTTACTTGACGGAGGGTAACCTTAACTATGGCTACACCTTC. Amino acids: CASSYLTEGNLNYGYTF.

This chain connects TRBV6-5 to TRBJ1-2, with 8 bases fitting TRBD1. The CDR3 has 15 amino acids. V lost 2 bases, J lost 5 bases, and 7 bases stayed unmatched. Germline loops: CDR1 MNHEY, CDR2 SVGAGI. The CDR3 loop is CASSYGQGQAYGYTF. The CDR3 bases are TGTGCCAGCAGTTACGGCCAGGGACAGGCGTATGGCTACACCTTC.

The chain employs TRBV12-5 and TRBJ1-2; TRBD1 matches at 8 bases. J was trimmed by 4 bases and V by 1 base; bases with no gene match: 8. Germline CDR1 LGHNT, CDR2 FRNRAP. This CDR3 has 16 residues. In nucleotides, the CDR3 is TGTGCTAGTGGTTTGGATCTCGGGACAGGACTCTATGGCTACACCTTC. Its protein is CASGLDLGTGLYGYTF.

Notes on this clonotype: The junction does not match germline at one end; this may be a read error. The rearrangement links TRBV25-1 to TRBJ2-1, with D perhaps matching TRBD1 or TRBD2 (5 bases each). The CDR3 has 14 residues. Germline loops: CDR1 MGHDK, CDR2 SYGVNS. The DNA of the CDR3 is TGTGCCGGCAGTGGCACGGGACCCCTCAATGAGCAGTTCTTC. Amino acid sequence: CAGSGTGPLNEQFF.

This clonotype was counted only a few times. This chain links TRBV7-8 with TRBJ1-4, with no clear D. Trimming shortened V by 4 bases and J by 8 bases, and 8 bases separated the two germline ends. Germline CDR1 reads SGHVS; CDR2 reads FQNEAQ. The CDR3 runs 12 residues. The CDR3 spells CASSSITEKLFF. The CDR3, as DNA: TGTGCCAGCAGCTCCATAACAGAAAAACTGTTTTTT. The complete variable domain, with remaining parts taken from reference TRBV7-8 and TRBJ1-4, reads GAGVSQSPRYKVAKRGQDVALRCDPISGHVSLFWYQQALGQGPEFLTYFQNEAQLDKSGLPSDRFFAERPEGSVSTLKIQRTQQEDSAVYLCASSSITEKLFFGSGTQLSVL.

This clonotype was detected many times. This chain uses TRBV29-1 with TRBJ2-7, with 7 bases matching TRBD2. The length of the CDR3 is 14 residues. J was trimmed by 0 bases and V by 4 bases; bases with no gene match: 6. Germline values: CDR1 SQVTM, CDR2 ANQGSEA. CDR3 amino acids: CSVAKWDYSYEQYF. The DNA of the CDR3 is TGCAGCGTTGCAAAATGGGACTACTCCTACGAGCAGTACTTC.

This clonotype has more than one count but fewer than ten. The V gene is TRBV27, the J gene TRBJ2-1; TRBD1 matches at 8 bases. The germline V gene encodes CDR1 MNHEY and CDR2 SMNVEV (reference sequence). CDR3 size: 13 residues. The J segment lost 8 bases and the V segment lost 5 bases, leaving 5 bases of the junction unmatched. The CDR3 region has the DNA TGTGCCAGCAGTAGGACAGGGCGCGATGAGCAGTTCTTC. Translation: CASSRTGRDEQFF.

This clonotype occurred a few times. The chain joins TRBV28 to TRBJ2-7; D gene ambiguous. In germline, CDR1 is MDHEN, CDR2 SYDVKM. V shed 3 bases and J shed 7 bases, with 13 bases lying between them. The CDR3 covers 13 residues. For the CDR3, the DNA is TGTGCCAGCAGTTTTGGCAGTAGTACGGAGCAGTACTTC. Protein product: CASSFGSSTEQYF.

J is TRBJ2-3 and V is TRBV3-1, with TRBD2 identical over 8 bases. Trimming took 1 base from V and 3 from J; bases not matched to a gene: 6. The germline CDR1 and CDR2 sequences are LGHDT and YNNKEL (reference sequence). This CDR3 spans 16 amino acids. The CDR3 sequence: CASSQGGSGRTDTQYF. The CDR3 coding sequence is TGTGCCAGCAGCCAAGGCGGGAGCGGGAGAACAGATACGCAGTATTTT.

The CDR3 spells CASSPDRITDTQYF. The CDR3 bases are TGTGCCAGCAGCCCTGACAGAATCACAGATACGCAGTATTTT. The chain combines TRBV12-3 or TRBV12-4 with TRBJ2-3; D perhaps matches TRBD1 (5 bases). The CDR3 contains 14 residues. V was cut by 6 bases and J by 2 bases, with 12 bases left in between.

This clonotype was seen once. An end of the junction does not agree with germline; a read error may underlie this. This chain uses TRBV20-1 with TRBJ2-3; 8 bases fit TRBD2. The CDR3 is made up of 15 amino acids. Germline V CDR1 and CDR2: DFQATT, SNEGSKA (reference sequence). This CDR3 is CNARDSAGDTDTQYF. The CDR3 DNA reads TGCAATGCTAGAGATTCAGCGGGGGACACAGATACGCAGTATTTT.

The chain is built from TRBV20-1 and TRBJ2-3; a possible D gene is TRBD1 (6 bases). Germline loops: CDR1 DFQATT, CDR2 SNEGSKA (reference sequence). The CDR3 is made up of 13 amino acids. V was pared by 3 bases and J by 4 bases, with 11 bases between. The CDR3 DNA sequence: TGCAGTGCTAGGACTTGGGGGCCAGATACGCAGTATTTT. Its translation: CSARTWGPDTQYF.

This clonotype has at least ten counts. The chain recombines TRBV7-9 with TRBJ2-1; D is ambiguous. V shed 4 bases and J shed 9 bases, with 13 bases lying between them. Germline V lookup: CDR1 SEHNR, CDR2 FQNEAQ (reference sequence). The CDR3 extends over 13 amino acids. CDR3 coding DNA: TGTGCCAGCAGCTCCCTTAGCCTGGGTGAGCAGTTCTTC. This sequence encodes CASSSLSLGEQFF.

This sequence joins TRBV5-5 and TRBJ2-2; a weak D match, TRBD2 (5 bases). From germline, CDR1 is SGHKS and CDR2 YYEKEE (reference sequence). The CDR3 runs 15 residues. Trimming pared 0 bases from V and 2 bases from J, leaving 8 bases between. The CDR3 nucleotides are TGTGCCAGCAGCTTGGCGGCTAGCAACACCGGGGAGCTGTTTTTT. Protein product: CASSLAASNTGELFF.

V usage is TRBV30 and J usage is TRBJ2-2; weak D call: TRBD1 (6 bases). Per germline, CDR1 GTSNPN and CDR2 SVGIG (reference sequence). This CDR3 contains 13 residues. Trimming left V 0 bases short and J 6 bases short, with 8 bases between. Here the CDR3 reads CAWSVKGAGELFF. In DNA form, the CDR3 reads TGTGCCTGGAGTGTAAAGGGGGCCGGGGAGCTGTTTTTT.

This clonotype occurred a few times. The chain uses TRBV2 and TRBJ2-1; possible D gene TRBD2, 5 bases. This CDR3 spans 15 amino acids. Germline V gene sequence: CDR1 SNHLY, CDR2 FYNNEI. V was clipped by 3 bases and J by 6 bases, with 15 bases between them. CDR3 region: CASSELRDSGNEQFF. The CDR3 nucleotides are TGTGCCAGCAGTGAGTTGAGGGATTCTGGCAATGAGCAGTTCTTC. The whole variable domain, remainder taken from reference TRBV2 and TRBJ2-1, is EPEVTQTPSHQVTQMGQEVILRCVPISNHLYFYWYRQILGQKVEFLVSFYNNEISEKSEIFDDQFSVERPDGSNFTLKIRSTKLEDSAMYFCASSELRDSGNEQFFGPGTRLTVL.

As concerns this clonotype: It may be a read error: a sequence one base away is much more abundant. The chain couples TRBV12-3 or TRBV12-4 to TRBJ2-3, with no clear D. CDR3 length: 15 residues. The CDR3 nucleotides are TGTGTCAGCAGTTTAGGCAGGTTTGTGGGAGATACGCAGTATTTT. Translation gives CVSSLGRFVGDTQYF.